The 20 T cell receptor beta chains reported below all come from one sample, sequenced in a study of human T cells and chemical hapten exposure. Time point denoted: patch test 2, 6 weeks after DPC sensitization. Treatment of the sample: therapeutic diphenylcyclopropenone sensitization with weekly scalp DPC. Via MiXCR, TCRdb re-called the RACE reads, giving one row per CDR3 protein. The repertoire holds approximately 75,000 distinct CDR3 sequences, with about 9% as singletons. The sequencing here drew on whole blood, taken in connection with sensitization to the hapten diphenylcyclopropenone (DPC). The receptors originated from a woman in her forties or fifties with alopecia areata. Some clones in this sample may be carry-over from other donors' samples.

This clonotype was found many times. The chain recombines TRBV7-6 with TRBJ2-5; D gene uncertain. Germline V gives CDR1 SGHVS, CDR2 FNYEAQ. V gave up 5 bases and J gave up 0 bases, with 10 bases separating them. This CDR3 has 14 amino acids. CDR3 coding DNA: TGTGCCAGCAGCAGACAATTGTACCAAGAGACCCAGTACTTC. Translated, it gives CASSRQLYQETQYF.

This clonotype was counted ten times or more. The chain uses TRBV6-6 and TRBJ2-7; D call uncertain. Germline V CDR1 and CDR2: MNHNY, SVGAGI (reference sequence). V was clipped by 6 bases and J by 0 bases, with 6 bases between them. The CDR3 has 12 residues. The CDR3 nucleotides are TGTGCCAGCAGCCCGGCCTCCTACGAGCAGTACTTC. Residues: CASSPASYEQYF.

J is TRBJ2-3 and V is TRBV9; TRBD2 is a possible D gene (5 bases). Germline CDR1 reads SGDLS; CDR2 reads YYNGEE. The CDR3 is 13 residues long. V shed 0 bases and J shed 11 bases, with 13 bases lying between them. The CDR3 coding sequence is TGTGCCAGCAGCGTAGAGGAAAGGACTTGGCAGTATTTT. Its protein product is CASSVEERTWQYF.

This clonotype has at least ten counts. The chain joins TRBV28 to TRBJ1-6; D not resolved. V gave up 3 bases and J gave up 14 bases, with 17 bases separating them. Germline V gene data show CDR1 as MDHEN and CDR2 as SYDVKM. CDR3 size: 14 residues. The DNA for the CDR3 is TGTGCCAGCAGTTTTGCAAGCGGGATAGTGACCCTCCACTTT. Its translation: CASSFASGIVTLHF. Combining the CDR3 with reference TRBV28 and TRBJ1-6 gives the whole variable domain DVKVTQSSRYLVKRTGEKVFLECVQDMDHENMFWYRQDPGLGLRLIYFSYDVKMKEKGDIPEGYSVSREKKERFSLILESASTNQTSMYLCASSFASGIVTLHFGNGTRLTVT.

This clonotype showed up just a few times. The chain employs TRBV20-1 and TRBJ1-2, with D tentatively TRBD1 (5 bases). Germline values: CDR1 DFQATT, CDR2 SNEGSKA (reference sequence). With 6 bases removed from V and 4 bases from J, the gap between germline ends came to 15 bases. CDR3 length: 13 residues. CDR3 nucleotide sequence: TGCAGTGCCCTCCGTGACAGAGTCTATGGCTACACCTTC. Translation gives CSALRDRVYGYTF.

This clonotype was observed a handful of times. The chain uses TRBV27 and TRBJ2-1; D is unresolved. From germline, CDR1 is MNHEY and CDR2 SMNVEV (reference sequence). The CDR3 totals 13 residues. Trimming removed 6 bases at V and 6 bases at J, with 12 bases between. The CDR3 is CASSPSYTNEQFF. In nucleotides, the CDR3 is TGTGCCAGCAGCCCCTCCTACACCAATGAGCAGTTCTTC.

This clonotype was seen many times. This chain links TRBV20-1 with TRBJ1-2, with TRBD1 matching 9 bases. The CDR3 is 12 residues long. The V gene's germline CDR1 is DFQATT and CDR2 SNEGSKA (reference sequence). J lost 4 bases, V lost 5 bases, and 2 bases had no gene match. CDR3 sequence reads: CSAGQGPYGYTF. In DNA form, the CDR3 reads TGCAGTGCTGGACAGGGGCCCTATGGCTACACCTTC.

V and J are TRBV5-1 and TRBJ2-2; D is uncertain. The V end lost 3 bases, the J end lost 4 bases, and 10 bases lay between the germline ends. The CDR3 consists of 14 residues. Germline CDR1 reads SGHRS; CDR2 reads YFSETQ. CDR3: CASSWAAGTGELFF. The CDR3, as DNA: TGCGCCAGCAGCTGGGCAGCTGGCACCGGGGAGCTGTTTTTT.

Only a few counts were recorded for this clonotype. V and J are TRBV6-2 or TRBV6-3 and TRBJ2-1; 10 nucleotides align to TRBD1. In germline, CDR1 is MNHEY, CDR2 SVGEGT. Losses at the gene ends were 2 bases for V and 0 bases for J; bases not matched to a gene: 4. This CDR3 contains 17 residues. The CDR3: CASSYIRTGGSYNEQFF. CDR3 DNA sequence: TGTGCCAGCAGTTACATCCGGACAGGGGGCTCCTACAATGAGCAGTTCTTC.

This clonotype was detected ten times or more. The DNA of the CDR3 is TGTGCCAGCAGCAAAGCGTCTACACTCTGGCAATGCACTACATATCAGCCCCAGCATTTT. Translated: CASSKASTLWQCTTYQPQHF. J is TRBJ1-5 and V is TRBV21-1. TRBV21-1 is termed a pseudogene. The CDR3 covers 20 residues.

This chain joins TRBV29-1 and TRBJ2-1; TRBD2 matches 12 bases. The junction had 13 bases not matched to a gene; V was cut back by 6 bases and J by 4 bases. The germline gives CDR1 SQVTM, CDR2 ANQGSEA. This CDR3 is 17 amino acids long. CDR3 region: CSVVSRLAGGPYNEQFF. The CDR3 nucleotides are TGCAGCGTCGTCAGCCGGCTAGCGGGAGGGCCTTACAATGAGCAGTTCTTC.

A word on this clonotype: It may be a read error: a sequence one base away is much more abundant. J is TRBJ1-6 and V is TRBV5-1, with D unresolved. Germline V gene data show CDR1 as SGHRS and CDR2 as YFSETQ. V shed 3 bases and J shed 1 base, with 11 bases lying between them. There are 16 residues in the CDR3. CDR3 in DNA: TGCGCCAGCAGCTCAGGAGGCGGTTCCTATAATTCACCCCTCCACTTT. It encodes CASSSGGGSYNSPLHF. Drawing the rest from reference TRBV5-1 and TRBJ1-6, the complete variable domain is KAGVTQTPRYLIKTRGQQVTLSCSPISGHRSVSWYQQTPGQGLQFLFEYFSETQRNKGNFPGRFSGRQFSNSRSEMNVSTLELGDSALYLCASSSGGGSYNSPLHFGNGTRLTVT.

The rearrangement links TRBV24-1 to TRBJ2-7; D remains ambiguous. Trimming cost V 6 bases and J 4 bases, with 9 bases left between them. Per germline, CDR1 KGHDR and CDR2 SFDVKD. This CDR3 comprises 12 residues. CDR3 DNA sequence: TGTGCCACCAGTATACTTTCTTACGAGCAGTACTTC. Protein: CATSILSYEQYF.

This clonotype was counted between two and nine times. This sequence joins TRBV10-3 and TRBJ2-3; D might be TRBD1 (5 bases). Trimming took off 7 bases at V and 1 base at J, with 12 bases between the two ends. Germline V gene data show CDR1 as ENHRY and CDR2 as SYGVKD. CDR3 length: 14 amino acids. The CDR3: CAINARGGTDTQYF. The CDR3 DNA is TGTGCCATCAATGCAAGGGGTGGCACAGATACGCAGTATTTT.

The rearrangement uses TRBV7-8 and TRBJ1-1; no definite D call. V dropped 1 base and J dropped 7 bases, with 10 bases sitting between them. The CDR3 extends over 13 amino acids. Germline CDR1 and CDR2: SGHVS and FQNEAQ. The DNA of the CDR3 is TGTGCCAGCAGCTTAGGCGGTCGGTTTGAAGCTTTCTTT. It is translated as CASSLGGRFEAFF.

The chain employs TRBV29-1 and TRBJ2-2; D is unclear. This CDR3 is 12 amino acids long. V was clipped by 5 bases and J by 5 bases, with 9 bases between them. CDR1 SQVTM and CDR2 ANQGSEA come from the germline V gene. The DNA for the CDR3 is TGCAGCGTTTTCGGACCGACCGGGGAGCTGTTTTTT. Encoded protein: CSVFGPTGELFF.

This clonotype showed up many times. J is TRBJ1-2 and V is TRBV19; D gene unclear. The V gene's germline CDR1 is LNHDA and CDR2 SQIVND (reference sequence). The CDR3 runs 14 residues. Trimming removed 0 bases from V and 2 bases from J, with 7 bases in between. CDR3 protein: CASSIEAGNYGYTF. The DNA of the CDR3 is TGTGCCAGTAGTATAGAGGCGGGAAACTATGGCTACACCTTC.

The CDR3 protein is CSAGGLATADTQYF. Here the CDR3 DNA reads TGCAGCGCTGGGGGACTAGCGACGGCAGATACGCAGTATTTT. The chain employs TRBV29-1 and TRBJ2-3; 10 nucleotides align to TRBD2. Germline V gives CDR1 SQVTM, CDR2 ANQGSEA. CDR3 length equals 14 residues. Trimming took 7 bases from V and 4 from J; bases not matched to a gene: 8.

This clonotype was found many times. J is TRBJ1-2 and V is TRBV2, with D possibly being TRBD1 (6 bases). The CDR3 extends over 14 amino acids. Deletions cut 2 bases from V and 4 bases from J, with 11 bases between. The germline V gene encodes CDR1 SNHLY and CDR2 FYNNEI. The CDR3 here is CASSEQGRIYGYTF. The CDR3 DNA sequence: TGTGCCAGCAGTGAACAGGGGAGAATCTATGGCTACACCTTC.

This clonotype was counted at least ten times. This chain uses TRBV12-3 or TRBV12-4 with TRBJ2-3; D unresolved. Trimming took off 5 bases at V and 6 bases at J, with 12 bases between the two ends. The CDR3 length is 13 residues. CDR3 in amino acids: CASSPAMLDTQYF. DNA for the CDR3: TGTGCCAGCAGTCCGGCTATGCTCGATACGCAGTATTTT.